This TCR beta chain stems from a study of CD8 T cells in ankylosing spondylitis. Findings of the study overall: Earlier literature documents some of the motif variants in reactive arthritis synovial fluid and blood.

Looked up from germline, CDR1 is SGHTA and CDR2 is FQGNSA. V shed 4 bases, J shed 8 bases, and the junction held 8 bases outside the gene matches. The CDR3 is 15 residues long. Details on this clonotype: Its specificity is unknown.

TCRdb called the 5' RACE reads again in MiXCR, with one record for every CDR3 protein. The repertoire holds about 130,000 distinct CDR3 sequences, 9.3% seen once, with approximately 3.6% in the top ten. V gene TRBV7-2 combines with J gene TRBJ1-6, with 7 nucleotides matching TRBD1. This TCR was recovered from a male donor with ankylosing spondylitis or in good health (not recorded which). The sequenced sample was blood, either unsorted or a sorted T cell fraction (not recorded which). CDR3: CASSSRQGRDSPLHF. The CDR3 region has the DNA TGTGCCAGCAGCTCTAGACAGGGTCGCGATTCACCCCTCCACTTT. The complete variable domain, with remaining parts taken from reference TRBV7-2 and TRBJ1-6, reads GAGVSQSPSNKVTEKGKDVELRCDPISGHTALYWYRQSLGQGLEFLIYFQGNSAPDKSGLPSDRFSAERTGGSVSTLTIQRTQQEDSAVYLCASSSRQGRDSPLHFGNGTRLTVT.